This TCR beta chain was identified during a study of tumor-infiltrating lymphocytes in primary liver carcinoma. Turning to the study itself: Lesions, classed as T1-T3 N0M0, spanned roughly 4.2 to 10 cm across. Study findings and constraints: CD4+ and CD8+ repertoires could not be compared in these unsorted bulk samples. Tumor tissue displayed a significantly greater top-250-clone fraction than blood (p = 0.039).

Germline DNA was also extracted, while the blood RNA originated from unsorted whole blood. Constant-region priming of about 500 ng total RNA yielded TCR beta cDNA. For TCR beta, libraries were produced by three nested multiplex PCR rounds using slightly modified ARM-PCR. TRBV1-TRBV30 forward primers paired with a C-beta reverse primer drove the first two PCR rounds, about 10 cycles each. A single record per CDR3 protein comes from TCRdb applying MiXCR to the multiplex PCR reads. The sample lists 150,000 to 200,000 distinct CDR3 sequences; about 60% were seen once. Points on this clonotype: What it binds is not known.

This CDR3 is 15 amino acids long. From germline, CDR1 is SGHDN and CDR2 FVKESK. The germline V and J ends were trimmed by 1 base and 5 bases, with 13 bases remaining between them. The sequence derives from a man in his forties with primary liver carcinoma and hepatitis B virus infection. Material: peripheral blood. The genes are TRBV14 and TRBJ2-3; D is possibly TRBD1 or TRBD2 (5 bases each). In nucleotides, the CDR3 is TGTGCCAGCAGCCAAGCGGGGCGCGGCGGAGATACGCAGTATTTT. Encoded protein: CASSQAGRGGDTQYF.